A single sample is the source of the 25 T cell receptor beta chains below, sequenced in a study of blood T cell repertoires in COVID-19. Some clones are missing from TCRdb's copy, which holds only in-frame ones; the method was immunoSEQ multiplex PCR. The sample lists more than 70,000 clones; 85% were seen once. Input material: peripheral blood. The source of these receptors is a man aged 60-69 years with acute or convalescent COVID-19.

The V and J genes are TRBV10-1 and TRBJ2-5; the match to TRBD1 covers 10 bases. Losses at the gene ends were 0 bases for V and 5 bases for J; bases not matched to a gene: 3. Germline V gene data show CDR1 as WNHNN and CDR2 as SYGVQD (reference sequence). The CDR3 is 15 residues long. The CDR3 coding sequence is TGCGCCAGCAGTGAGTCCGGGACAGGGGTGGAGACCCAGTACTTC. This translates into CASSESGTGVETQYF.

Concerning this clone itself: This CDR3 is also generated by other DNA sequences in the sample. The rearrangement links TRBV6-6 to TRBJ2-1, with TRBD1 matching over 7 bases. CDR1 and CDR2 from the germline V gene are MNHNY and SVGAGI (reference sequence). This CDR3 region has 13 residues. After removal of 6 bases from V and 3 bases from J, the junction contained 2 bases not matched to a gene. The CDR3 sequence: CASSRDSYNEQFF. CDR3 nucleotide sequence: TGTGCCAGCAGCAGGGACAGCTACAATGAGCAGTTCTTC.

The chain recombines TRBV21-1 with TRBJ2-1; TRBD2, the D gene given by the table, was not confirmed from the DNA. TRBV21-1 is a pseudogene segment. This CDR3 region has 14 residues. The CDR3 here is CAITKEGLRNEQFF. In nucleotides, the CDR3 is TGTGCCATCACAAAGGAGGGTTTGAGGAATGAGCAGTTCTTC.

CDR3: CASSPTSGSETQYF. CDR3 in DNA: TGCGCCAGCAGCCCAACTAGCGGGAGTGAGACCCAGTACTTC. The V call is TRBV5-1, the J call TRBJ2-5; 11 positions match TRBD2. There are 14 residues in the CDR3. From germline, CDR1 is SGHRS and CDR2 YFSETQ. V gave up 4 bases and J gave up 5 bases; unmatched junction bases: 4.

This rearrangement joins TRBV30 to TRBJ1-2; D may be TRBD1 (6 bases). CDR3 size: 15 residues. Germline-derived CDR1 and CDR2 are GTSNPN and SVGIG (reference sequence). V was shortened by 0 bases and J by 4 bases, with 15 bases between the two germline ends. The CDR3 sequence is CAWSVSRRGSYGYTF. CDR3 nucleotides: TGTGCCTGGAGTGTGTCTCGCAGGGGCAGCTATGGCTACACCTTC.

The chain is built from TRBV5-1 and TRBJ2-3, with 15 nucleotides matching TRBD2. V lost 3 bases to trimming and J lost 4 bases; unmatched junction nucleotides: 3. This CDR3 has 16 amino acids. Germline V CDR1 and CDR2: SGHRS, YFSETQ. The CDR3 is CASSWTSGGVADTQYF. The CDR3 DNA reads TGCGCCAGCAGCTGGACTAGCGGGGGGGTAGCAGATACGCAGTATTTT.

The chain carries TRBV6-2 or TRBV6-3 and TRBJ2-3, with 8 bases identical to TRBD1. Germline CDR1 and CDR2: MNHEY and SVGEGT. V lost 4 bases and J lost 2; bases outside the gene matches: 2. This CDR3 region has 14 residues. For the CDR3, the DNA is TGTGCCAGCAGTTGGACAGGGAACACAGATACGCAGTATTTT. Protein: CASSWTGNTDTQYF.

The chain carries TRBV2 and TRBJ2-7; TRBD1 aligns across 8 bases. V lost 7 bases, J lost 6 bases, and 5 bases stayed unmatched. CDR3 length: 12 amino acids. Germline V CDR1 and CDR2: SNHLY, FYNNEI. Here the CDR3 DNA reads TGTGCCAGCAATTTACAGGGGGGCGAGCAGTACTTC. Its protein product is CASNLQGGEQYF.

In its sample, this clone was seen once. This chain uses TRBV10-3 with TRBJ1-1; D not resolved. Germline V gene sequence: CDR1 ENHRY, CDR2 SYGVKD. CDR3 length equals 14 residues. The V end was cut by 4 bases, the J end by 2 bases, with 11 bases between. This CDR3 reads CAISAVETNTEAFF. In DNA form, the CDR3 reads TGTGCCATCAGTGCGGTGGAGACTAACACTGAAGCTTTCTTT.

This clone appeared a single time. This chain connects TRBV29-1 to TRBJ2-7; TRBD2 aligns across 9 bases. CDR3 length: 14 amino acids. Trimming at V came to 5 bases and at J to 0 bases, leaving 5 bases not matched to a gene. Per germline, CDR1 SQVTM and CDR2 ANQGSEA. CDR3 amino acids: CSVNIAGASYEQYF. CDR3 nucleotide sequence: TGCAGCGTTAATATAGCGGGGGCCTCCTACGAGCAGTACTTC.

The V call is TRBV4-2, the J call TRBJ1-5; 8 nucleotides line up with TRBD1. CDR3 size: 16 residues. In germline, CDR1 is LGHNA, CDR2 YNFKEQ. V lost 0 bases to trimming and J lost 7 bases; unmatched junction nucleotides: 8. The DNA of the CDR3 is TGTGCCAGCAGCCAAGATCCCACAGGGGGTAGGCAGCCCCAGCATTTT. Translating gives CASSQDPTGGRQPQHF.

This chain joins TRBV19 and TRBJ2-3, with D perhaps matching TRBD2 (5 bases). CDR1 is LNHDA and CDR2 is SQIVND in the germline V gene (reference sequence). The CDR3 consists of 13 residues. CDR3 nucleotides: TGTGCAAGCAACGAGGGCCCCACAGATACGCAGTATTTT. This gives the protein CASNEGPTDTQYF.

This clone was seen only a few times. V and J are TRBV6-6 and TRBJ2-3; D gene ambiguous. The V end was cut by 6 bases, the J end by 0 bases, with 4 bases between. The CDR3 runs 12 residues. Germline lookup yields CDR1 MNHNY and CDR2 SVGAGI (reference sequence). CDR3 region: CASRTSTDTQYF. CDR3 sequence (DNA): TGTGCCAGCAGGACTAGCACAGATACGCAGTATTTT.

The count of this clone is one. The chain couples TRBV9 to TRBJ2-3; TRBD2 matches 11 bases. CDR3 length: 18 residues. Germline loops: CDR1 SGDLS, CDR2 YYNGEE. The ends lost 4 bases at V and 10 bases at J; junction bases unmatched: 20. This CDR3 reads CASSTISGTSGWPVPQYF. CDR3 sequence (DNA): TGTGCCAGCAGCACCATTTCGGGGACTAGCGGCTGGCCGGTGCCGCAGTATTTT. Supplemented by reference TRBV9 and TRBJ2-3, the full variable domain reads DSGVTQTPKHLITATGQRVTLRCSPRSGDLSVYWYQQSLDQGLQFLIQYYNGEERAKGNILERFSAQQFPDLHSELNLSSLELGDSALYFCASSTISGTSGWPVPQYFGPGTRLTVL.

This chain links TRBV5-1 with TRBJ2-7; TRBD2 matches 12 bases. CDR3 length: 15 amino acids. With V trimmed by 5 bases and J by 4 bases, 7 bases remained unmatched. The V gene's germline CDR1 is SGHRS and CDR2 YFSETQ. The CDR3 protein is CASRTSGGRFYEQYF. In DNA, the CDR3 is TGCGCCAGCAGGACTAGCGGGGGCCGGTTTTACGAGCAGTACTTC. Full variable domain (missing parts from reference TRBV5-1 and TRBJ2-7): KAGVTQTPRYLIKTRGQQVTLSCSPISGHRSVSWYQQTPGQGLQFLFEYFSETQRNKGNFPGRFSGRQFSNSRSEMNVSTLELGDSALYLCASRTSGGRFYEQYFGPGTRLTVT.

This chain links TRBV3-1 (or the pseudogene TRBV3-2) with TRBJ1-2; D gene uncertain. This CDR3 contains 12 residues. The germline V gene encodes CDR1 LGHDT and CDR2 YNNKEL (reference sequence). V lost 6 bases, J lost 10 bases, and 15 bases lay in between. The CDR3 bases are TGTGCCAGCAGGGGCAGCAGGTCTAACTACACCTTC. Amino acid sequence: CASRGSRSNYTF.

V gene TRBV7-9 combines with J gene TRBJ2-5; D unclear. The CDR3 runs to 12 residues. CDR1 and CDR2 from the germline V gene are SEHNR and FQNEAQ (reference sequence). The V end lost 4 bases, the J end lost 2 bases, and 5 bases lay between the germline ends. This CDR3 reads CASSSDQETQYF. The CDR3 coding sequence is TGTGCCAGCAGCTCAGATCAAGAGACCCAGTACTTC.

This clone was counted many times. The J gene is TRBJ2-1, the V gene TRBV12-3 or TRBV12-4; 7 bases line up with TRBD1. The CDR3 runs 12 residues. Germline trimming cut 6 bases from V and 8 bases from J; bases unmatched to any gene: 4. The CDR3 region is CASRAQGYEQFF. CDR3 bases: TGTGCCAGCAGGGCACAGGGGTATGAGCAGTTCTTC.

This chain connects TRBV5-1 to TRBJ2-3; the D is unclear. The CDR3 runs to 11 residues. CDR1 is SGHRS and CDR2 is YFSETQ in the germline V gene. With 9 bases removed from V and 5 bases from J, the gap between germline ends came to 10 bases. This CDR3 reads CATTTGDTQYF. CDR3 bases: TGCGCCACCACGACGGGAGATACGCAGTATTTT. The whole variable domain, remainder taken from reference TRBV5-1 and TRBJ2-3, is KAGVTQTPRYLIKTRGQQVTLSCSPISGHRSVSWYQQTPGQGLQFLFEYFSETQRNKGNFPGRFSGRQFSNSRSEMNVSTLELGDSALYLCATTTGDTQYFGPGTRLTVL.

This chain joins TRBV7-8 and TRBJ1-2; a possible D gene is TRBD1 (5 bases). There are 15 residues in the CDR3. Trimming took off 0 bases at V and 5 bases at J, with 13 bases between the two ends. Germline V gives CDR1 SGHVS, CDR2 FQNEAQ. Here the CDR3 DNA reads TGTGCCAGCAGCTTAGCAACAGGTAGCCAGTATGGCTACACCTTC. Encoded protein: CASSLATGSQYGYTF.

The V and J genes are TRBV13 and TRBJ1-6, with D hard to call. The ends were cut back, 0 bases at V and 9 bases at J, with 6 bases in the middle. The CDR3 covers 13 residues. Germline V gene data show CDR1 as PRHDT and CDR2 as FYEKMQ (reference sequence). The CDR3 DNA follows: TGTGCCAGCAGCTTAGGCCCGGGTTCACCCCTCCACTTT. Amino acid sequence: CASSLGPGSPLHF.

CDR3 DNA: TGCGCCAGCAGCCCGGTGGAAGGGGGCATTTCACCCCTCCACTTT. It codes for CASSPVEGGISPLHF. This rearrangement joins TRBV5-1 to TRBJ1-6; TRBD1 agrees at 7 bases. The V gene end was trimmed by 4 bases and the J gene end by 9 bases; junction bases not matched to a gene: 10. The CDR3 is made up of 15 amino acids. Germline values: CDR1 SGHRS, CDR2 YFSETQ.

This clone was seen just once. The CDR3 spells CARQGGGGYTF. CDR3 bases: TGTGCCCGTCAGGGGGGTGGTGGCTACACCTTC. The chain carries TRBV21-1 and TRBJ1-2; TRBD1 is the table's D call and was not checked against the DNA. TRBV21-1 is labeled a pseudogene. This CDR3 comprises 11 residues.

The chain combines TRBV7-9 with TRBJ1-2; a weak D match, TRBD1 (6 bases). The V and J ends lost 3 bases and 11 bases respectively, with 16 bases between them. The V gene's germline CDR1 is SEHNR and CDR2 FQNEAQ (reference sequence). The CDR3 totals 13 residues. The CDR3: CASSFRDTDGYTF. CDR3 nucleotides: TGTGCCAGCAGCTTTAGGGACACGGACGGATACACCTTC.

This rearrangement joins TRBV24-1 to TRBJ2-2; D remains unclear. The CDR3 loop spans 13 amino acids. Per the germline V gene, CDR1 is KGHDR and CDR2 is SFDVKD. The V end lost 3 bases, the J end lost 3 bases, and 4 bases lay between the germline ends. As DNA, the CDR3 is TGTGCCACCAGTGATCTCTACACCGGGGAGCTGTTTTTT. Its translation: CATSDLYTGELFF.